The T cell receptor beta chain described here comes from a study of shared clonotypes between healthy human individuals. Whole-study findings and limits: On the whole, naive subsets had larger estimated richness than memory subsets had. Clonotypes shared by all four donors outscored non-shared clonotypes in generation probability.

A remark on this clone: Antigen unknown.

Germline V gives CDR1 MDHEN, CDR2 SYDVKM. This CDR3 spans 14 amino acids. Trimming pared 5 bases from V and 7 bases from J, leaving 15 bases between. TCRdb's copy holds only in-frame clones and misses some; the assay was immunoSEQ multiplex PCR. The sample holds about 1.5 million clones; over 95% are singletons and the top ten take about 1.2%. The chain links TRBV28 to TRBJ2-1; D not certain. The specimen was naive CD4+ T cells sorted from blood. The subset denotes: CD45RA+ positively selected. The receptor comes from a man between 25 and 39 years old in good health. The CDR3 here is CASSTMTRLNEQFF. CDR3 sequence (DNA): TGTGCCAGCAGTACTATGACCCGGTTGAATGAGCAGTTCTTC.